This paragraph reports one T cell receptor (beta chain). No antigen is known for it. This entry comes from a study of cytomegalovirus exposure and HLA in healthy donors. Across the whole study: The 100 million to 120 million unique TCR beta sequences, from 150 million to 200 million T cells, were found by an earlier analysis. Study results and limitations: One later analysis reportedly identified an Asian-associated ancestry cluster that showed fewer N-insertions than the roughly 600-donor mean. Some V segments, TRBV6-2 and TRBV6-3 among them, were indistinguishable and were therefore excluded.

Primers for the PCR totalled 60 Vbeta and 13 Jbeta. Using immunoSEQ multiplex PCR, the repertoire was profiled, and TCRdb retains in-frame clones only, with some absent. The sample yields 130,000 to 150,000 clones, over 75% seen once. V shed 3 bases and J shed 5 bases, with 13 bases lying between them. The CDR3 has 14 residues. The germline gives CDR1 KGHSH, CDR2 LQKENI. The receptor was derived from a man aged 25 to 40 in good health and CMV-seropositive. The specimen sequenced was PBMCs. The chain recombines TRBV18 with TRBJ2-5; tentative D call: TRBD1 (6 bases). CDR3 DNA sequence: TGTGCCAGCTCACCCTCACAGGGACGGGAGACCCAGTACTTC. This encodes CASSPSQGRETQYF.